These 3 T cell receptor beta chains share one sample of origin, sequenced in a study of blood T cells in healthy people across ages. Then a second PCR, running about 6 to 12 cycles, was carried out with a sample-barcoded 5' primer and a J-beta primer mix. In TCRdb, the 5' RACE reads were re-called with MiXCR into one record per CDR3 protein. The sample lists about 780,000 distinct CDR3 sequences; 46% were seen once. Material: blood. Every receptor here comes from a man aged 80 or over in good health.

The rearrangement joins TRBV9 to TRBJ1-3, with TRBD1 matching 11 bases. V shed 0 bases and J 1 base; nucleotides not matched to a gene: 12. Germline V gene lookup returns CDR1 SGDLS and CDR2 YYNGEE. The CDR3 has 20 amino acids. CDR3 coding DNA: TGTGCCAGCAGCGTAGAAGGACAGGGGGCAATTCGTGCGTCTGGAAACACCATATATTTT. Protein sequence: CASSVEGQGAIRASGNTIYF.

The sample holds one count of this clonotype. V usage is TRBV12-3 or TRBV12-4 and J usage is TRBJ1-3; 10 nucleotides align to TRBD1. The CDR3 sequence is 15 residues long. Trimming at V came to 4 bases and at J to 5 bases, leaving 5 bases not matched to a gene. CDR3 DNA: TGTGCCAGCAGTTCCGGGACAGGGGTTCGAAACACCATATATTTT. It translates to CASSSGTGVRNTIYF.

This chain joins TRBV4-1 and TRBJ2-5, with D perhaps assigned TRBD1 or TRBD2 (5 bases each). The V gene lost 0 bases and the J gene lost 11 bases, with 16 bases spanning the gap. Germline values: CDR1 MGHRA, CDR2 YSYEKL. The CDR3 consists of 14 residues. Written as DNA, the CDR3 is TGCGCCAGCAGCCAAGATGCCGACAGAAGGGAGCAGTACTTC. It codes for CASSQDADRREQYF.